The entry below gives a single T cell receptor (beta chain) sequence along with its context. One Seattle source followed patients from active infection through their disease course. The sample belongs to a study of blood T cell repertoires in COVID-19. The V end was cut by 1 base, the J end by 3 bases, with 6 bases between. This CDR3 contains 13 residues. Germline assignment: CDR1 SGHTA and CDR2 FQGTGA. Only in-frame clones appear in the TCRdb table, and some are missing; sequencing was by immunoSEQ multiplex PCR. Of about 36,000 clones in the sample, about three quarters were seen once. The TCR was taken from a man aged 65 to 79 with COVID-19, enrolled during active disease. The rearrangement joins TRBV7-3 to TRBJ1-1; D is undetermined. Sample: peripheral blood. CDR3 sequence (DNA): TGTGCCAGCAGCTTAAGCGTGGACACTGAAGCTTTCTTT. Amino acids: CASSLSVDTEAFF.